The 3 T cell receptor beta chains below were found in one sample sequenced in a study of blood T cell repertoires in COVID-19. TCRdb keeps only in-frame clones here, not all; method: immunoSEQ multiplex PCR. The data hold about 130,000 clones, with 70% to 90% observed a single time. The sequenced sample was peripheral blood. All receptors come from a human donor in a cohort sampled during active COVID-19.

V gene TRBV5-1 combines with J gene TRBJ2-5, with a tentative D call TRBD1 (5 bases). CDR1 and CDR2 (germline): SGHRS, YFSETQ. The V end was cut by 0 bases, the J end by 6 bases, with 9 bases between. There are 13 residues in the CDR3. CDR3 region: CASSLGQLKTQYF. The CDR3, as DNA: TGCGCCAGCAGCTTGGGACAGTTAAAGACCCAGTACTTC.

The J gene is TRBJ2-2, the V gene TRBV15, with 10 bases fitting TRBD1. There are 16 residues in the CDR3. The ends lost 3 bases at V and 4 bases at J; junction bases unmatched: 5. Germline V CDR1 and CDR2: LNHNV, YYDKDF (reference sequence). CDR3: CATSSDRGLTTGELFF. As DNA, the CDR3 is TGTGCCACCAGCAGTGACAGGGGGCTTACCACCGGGGAGCTGTTTTTT.

The rearrangement joins TRBV4-1 to TRBJ2-5, with D maybe TRBD2 (6 bases). CDR1 and CDR2 from the germline V gene are MGHRA and YSYEKL. Trimming removed 3 bases at V and 1 base at J, with 9 bases between. The CDR3 consists of 14 residues. Here the CDR3 reads CASSHLGGQETQYF. CDR3 bases: TGCGCCAGCAGCCATTTGGGGGGCCAAGAGACCCAGTACTTC.